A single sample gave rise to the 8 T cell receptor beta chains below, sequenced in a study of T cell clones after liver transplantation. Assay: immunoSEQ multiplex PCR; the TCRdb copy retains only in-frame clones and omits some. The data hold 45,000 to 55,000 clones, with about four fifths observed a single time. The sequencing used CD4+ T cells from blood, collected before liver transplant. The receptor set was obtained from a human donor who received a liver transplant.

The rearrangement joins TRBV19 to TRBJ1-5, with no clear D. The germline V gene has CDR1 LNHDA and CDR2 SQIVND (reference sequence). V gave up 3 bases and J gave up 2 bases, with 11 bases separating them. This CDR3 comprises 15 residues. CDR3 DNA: TGTGCCAGTAGTATCACCCGGGAAGGCAATCAGCCCCAGCATTTT. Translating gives CASSITREGNQPQHF.

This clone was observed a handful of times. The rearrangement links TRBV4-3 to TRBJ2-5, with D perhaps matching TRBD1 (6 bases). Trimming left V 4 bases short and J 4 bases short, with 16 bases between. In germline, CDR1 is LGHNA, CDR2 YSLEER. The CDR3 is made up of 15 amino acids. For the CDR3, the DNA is TGCGCCAGCAGCCTGCGGCAGGGGCAGGGAGAGACCCAGTACTTC. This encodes CASSLRQGQGETQYF.

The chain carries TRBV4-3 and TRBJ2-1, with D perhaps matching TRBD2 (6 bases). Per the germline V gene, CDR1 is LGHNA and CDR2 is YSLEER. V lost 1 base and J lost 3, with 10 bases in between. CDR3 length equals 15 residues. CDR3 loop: CASSQGGENYNEQFF. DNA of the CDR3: TGCGCCAGCAGCCAAGGCGGGGAAAACTACAATGAGCAGTTCTTC.

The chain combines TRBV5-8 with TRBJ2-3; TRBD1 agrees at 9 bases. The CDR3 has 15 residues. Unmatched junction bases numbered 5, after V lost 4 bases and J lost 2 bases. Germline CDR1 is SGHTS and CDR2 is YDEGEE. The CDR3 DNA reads TGTGCCAGCAGCCCAGGGACAGGGAACACAGATACGCAGTATTTT. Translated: CASSPGTGNTDTQYF.

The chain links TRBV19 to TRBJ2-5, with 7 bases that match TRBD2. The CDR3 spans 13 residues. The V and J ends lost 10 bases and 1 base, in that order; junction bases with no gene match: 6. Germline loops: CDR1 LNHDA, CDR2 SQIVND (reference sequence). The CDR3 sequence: CATTAGVQETQYF. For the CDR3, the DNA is TGTGCCACCACGGCGGGGGTCCAAGAGACCCAGTACTTC.

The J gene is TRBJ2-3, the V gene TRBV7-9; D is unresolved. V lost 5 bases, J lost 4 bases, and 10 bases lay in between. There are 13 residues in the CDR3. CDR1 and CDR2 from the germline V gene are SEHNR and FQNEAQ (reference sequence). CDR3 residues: CASSPKGPDTQYF. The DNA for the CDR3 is TGTGCCAGCAGCCCCAAGGGCCCAGATACGCAGTATTTT.

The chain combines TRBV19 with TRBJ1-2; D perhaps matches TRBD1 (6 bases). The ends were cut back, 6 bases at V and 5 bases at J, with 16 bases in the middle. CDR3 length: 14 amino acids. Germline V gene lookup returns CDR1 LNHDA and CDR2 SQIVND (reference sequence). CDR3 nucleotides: TGTGCCAGTAGAGCATACAGGGACGGATATGGCTACACCTTC. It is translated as CASRAYRDGYGYTF.

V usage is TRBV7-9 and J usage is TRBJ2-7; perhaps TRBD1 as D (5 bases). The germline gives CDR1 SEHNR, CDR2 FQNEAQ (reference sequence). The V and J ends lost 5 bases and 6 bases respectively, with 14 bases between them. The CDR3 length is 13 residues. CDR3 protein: CASSPPGSAEQYF. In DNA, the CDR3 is TGTGCCAGCAGCCCCCCAGGGTCAGCCGAGCAGTACTTC.